This T cell receptor (beta chain) was obtained from a study of radiation and T cells in renal cell carcinoma. Sample time point: blood 4 weeks post-SBRT, at nephrectomy. Treatment of the sample: 15 Gy SBRT to primary tumor, nephrectomy 4 weeks later. This table comes from immunoSEQ multiplex PCR, and its TCRdb copy is limited to in-frame clones, with some not included. The repertoire has over 85,000 clones, about 85% of them found once; the top ten carry around 9.1%. The input for sequencing was blood, taken from a patient whose treatment included radiotherapy and nephrectomy. The clonotype originates from a middle-aged man with renal cell carcinoma.

CDR3 sequence (DNA): TGTGCCAGCAGTGCGAGCTCTGGGGCCAACGTCCTGACTTTC. It encodes CASSASSGANVLTF. The chain is built from TRBV9 and TRBJ2-6; D is unresolved. This CDR3 has 14 residues. Germline V gene sequence: CDR1 SGDLS, CDR2 YYNGEE. The ends were cut back, 5 bases at V and 0 bases at J, with 6 bases in the middle.